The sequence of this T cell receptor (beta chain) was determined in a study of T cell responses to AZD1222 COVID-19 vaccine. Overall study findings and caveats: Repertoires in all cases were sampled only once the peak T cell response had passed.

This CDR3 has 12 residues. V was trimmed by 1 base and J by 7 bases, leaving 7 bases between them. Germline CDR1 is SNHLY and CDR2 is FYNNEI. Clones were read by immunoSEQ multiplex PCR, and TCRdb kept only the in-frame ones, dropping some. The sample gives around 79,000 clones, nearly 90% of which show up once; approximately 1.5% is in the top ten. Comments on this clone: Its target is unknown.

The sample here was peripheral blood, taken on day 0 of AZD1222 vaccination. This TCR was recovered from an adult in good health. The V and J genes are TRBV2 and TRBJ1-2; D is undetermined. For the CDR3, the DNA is TGTGCCAGCAGTGAAGGAGGGTTTGGCTACACCTTC. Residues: CASSEGGFGYTF.